This T cell receptor beta chain was captured in a study of long-term antiretroviral therapy in people with HIV (dated by TCRdb to between 2022 and 2023). In the study overall: The earliest samples were collected approximately a decade before the 2015 WHO recommendation for immediate ART, a period when ART was typically delayed until CD4 counts fell. No cross-contamination during QIAcube processing was shown when test extractions of a monoclonal T-cell line were performed alongside fewer than 40 polyclonal samples. Of the approximately 32 participants with HIV, fewer than twelve were female. This retrospective serial study examined whether starting ART and sustained HIV suppression were associated with changes in the composition and diversity of the TRB repertoire in peripheral blood. A total of roughly 200 cryopreserved PBMC samples came from 30 adults with confirmed HIV infection and were collected serially over a mean of roughly 6 years (range 1-12).

To be included, a participant needed at least one PBMC sample from before ART initiation plus at least two post-ART samples. Every participant with HIV received treatment in the United States of America. Before DNA extraction, cryopreserved samples of about 0.9-11 million PBMC were thawed and then washed. At the time of the earliest PBMC sample, participants with HIV were aged between about 23 and 54 years. Each participant contributed PBMC samples from 1-4 timepoints before ART initiation and 2-8 timepoints after ART initiation, with a median of 7 samples. For every participant, serial HIV viral load, CD4+ T-cell count, ART history and demographic data were obtained. Genomic DNA was extracted from unsorted PBMC with a Qiagen kit on a QIAcube, processed in batches of 12 samples. Broad study findings and their caveats: Samples dated from the mid-2000s to the late 2010s, and the ART regimens used may be less effective than current ones. Inferences about post-ART repertoire changes were limited because no data were available on ART adherence, viral resistance or therapy changes. Starting ART was linked to a significant rise in TRB diversity, yet even with long-term ART the diversity remained significantly lower than in transplant donor controls. Compared with controls, HIV repertoires had narrower CDR3 length ranges, and the network structure pointed to an antigen-experienced repertoire that shifted only slightly toward naive after ART. Because cell numbers in pre-ART samples were limited, unsorted PBMC were profiled instead of sorted CD4+ and CD8+ T cells. Since PBMC availability was limited, sequencing covered only the TCR beta chain, with no alpha chain pairing. The repertoire was dominated across all time points by expanded TRB clones identified before ART initiation, although this dominance was seen to fluctuate and to decrease in many PLHIV after ART.

The immunoSEQ hsTCRB v3.0 assay was used at survey level resolution for TRB variable region sequencing. A depth of 40,000-50,000 T-cell genomes per sample was targeted for TRB sequencing. TRB libraries were pooled and sequenced on an Illumina MiSeq using a v3 150-cycle kit. The original methods were these. Repertoire analysis ran in R within a reproducible Nextflow workflow covering QC, data transformation and analysis. LymphoSeq2, an R package for exploring AIRR-Seq data, was used to implement custom analyses. After excluding a handful of samples that yielded fewer than 5000 total TRB sequences, 150 to 200 HIV repertoires remained for analysis. Among the 190 or so HIV repertoires that were kept, 59 were collected before ART initiation and some 130 were collected after ART initiation. Each repertoire was downsampled to 5000 TRB nucleotide sequences, and summary statistics were averaged across 100 downsampling iterations. Only TRB sequences with CDR3 regions of at least seven amino acids were retained for analysis. A Shannon entropy-derived clonality score and the Gini coefficient were used to measure diversity. In repertoire networks, the top 5000 CDR3 amino acid sequences were linked whenever an edit distance of one separated two sequences. Antigen specificity groups and MHC restriction were predicted for TRB CDR3 amino acid sequences with GLIPH2. To flag known CMV, EBV, HIV or tissue antigen associations, CDR3 amino acid sequences were matched against VDJdb and McPAS-TCR. Pre-ART, post-ART and control groups were compared with Wilcoxon signed-rank tests and Holm-Bonferroni correction. TCRdb took this table from immuneACCESS and kept in-frame rearrangements with V and J called. Such tables lack part of the clones; where checked against another copy, unresolved V genes explain under half of the gap, and the rest is unexplained. Clone size and V and J calls were adopted from that table, with D and trimming inferred from the DNA. The sample table holds around 15,000 clones, of which 88% were seen once. The top ten clones comprise around 10% of the sample.

A word on this clone: Its antigen remains undetermined. Per-nucleotide qualities are absent, and no much larger clonotype sits a single base away.

The CDR3 starts with the cysteine, ends with the phenylalanine, and has 17 residues. The kept DNA is CDR3 alone, 51 bases in frame from the first base. Reading the germline V gene gives CDR1 SGHTA and CDR2 FQGTGA. V loses 5 bases at its end and J loses 6 bases; junction bases beyond the gene matches: 10. This receptor was obtained from a man aged 50 to 59 with HIV. This material consisted of unsorted PBMCs, taken 6.9 years after starting antiretroviral therapy. The rearranged chain carries TRBV7-3 and TRBJ2-7, and 16 junction bases match TRBD2. The DNA is TGTGCCAGCAGCATTGGGGGGACTAGCGGGAGGGCCGGCGAGCAGTACTTC. It codes for CASSIGGTSGRAGEQYF.